This T cell receptor beta chain derives from a study of blood T cell repertoires in COVID-19. Recovered status in Cohort 3 required two negative PCRs, clearance, or symptom resolution. In the authors' methods: Estimation of nucleated cell counts was performed using reference gene primer amplification. TCRdb's table, derived via immunoSEQ multiplex PCR, lists solely in-frame clones and lacks some. V and J calls and clone size are given by that table; D and trimming were obtained from the DNA. Found here are just over 300,000 clones, 80% to 90% of them singletons; the top ten hold over 2%. CDR1 SGDLS and CDR2 YYNGEE come from the germline V gene. The junction had 5 bases not matched to a gene; V was cut back by 0 bases and J by 8 bases. The CDR3 is made up of 15 amino acids.

Sequencing input: PBMCs or T cells enriched from blood (not recorded which). This receptor was obtained from a man aged 25-40 years who had recovered from COVID-19. V usage is TRBV9 and J usage is TRBJ2-1; the match to TRBD2 covers 10 bases. The CDR3 region has the DNA TGTGCCAGCAGCGTAGGTGCTAGCGGGGGCCATGAGCAGTTCTTC. Translation: CASSVGASGGHEQFF. Variable domain in full (rest from reference TRBV9 and TRBJ2-1): DSGVTQTPKHLITATGQRVTLRCSPRSGDLSVYWYQQSLDQGLQFLIQYYNGEERAKGNILERFSAQQFPDLHSELNLSSLELGDSALYFCASSVGASGGHEQFFGPGTRLTVL.